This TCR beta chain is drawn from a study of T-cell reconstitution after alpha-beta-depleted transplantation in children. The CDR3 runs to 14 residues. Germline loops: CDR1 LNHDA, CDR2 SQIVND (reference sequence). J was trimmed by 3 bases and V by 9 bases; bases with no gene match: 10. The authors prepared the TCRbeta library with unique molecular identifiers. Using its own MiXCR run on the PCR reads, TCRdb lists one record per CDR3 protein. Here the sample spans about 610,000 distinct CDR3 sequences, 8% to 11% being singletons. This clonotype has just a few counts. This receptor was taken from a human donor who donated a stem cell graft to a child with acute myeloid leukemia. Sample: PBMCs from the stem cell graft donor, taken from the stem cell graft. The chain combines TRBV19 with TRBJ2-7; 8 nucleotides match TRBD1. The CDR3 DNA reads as TGTGCCAGCTCCGCCGGACAGGGCCTCTACGAGCAGTACTTC. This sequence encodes CASSAGQGLYEQYF.